This TCR beta chain was obtained from a study of graft-versus-host responses after intestinal transplantation. Study-level information: Every one of the recipients received anti-thymocyte globulin induction and afterwards took tacrolimus and steroids for 3 to 4 years.

The study's findings and limits: Those patients showing graft-donor T cell macrochimerism displayed high graft-versus-host to host-versus-graft clonal ratios in allografts. GvH clonotypes were identified within recipient marrow, with a subset emerging first in ileum or blood.

This clone occurred a few times. Its antigen is undetermined. The CDR3 is 15 amino acids. V lost 1 base to trimming and J lost 4 bases; unmatched junction nucleotides: 5. The germline V gene has CDR1 SGDLS and CDR2 YYNGEE. The protocol was immunoSEQ multiplex PCR, while the TCRdb copy is restricted to in-frame clones and leaves out a portion. The table shows some 64,000 clones, with over 90% occurring only once. The chain joins TRBV9 to TRBJ2-1, with 7 bases identical to TRBD2. This clonotype originated in a human donor who was the organ donor for an intestinal transplant. The sequencing used unstimulated CD8+ T cells sorted from spleen or lymph node cells, collected before transplant. The CDR3: CASSVFPSGYNEQFF. The CDR3 DNA sequence: TGTGCCAGCAGCGTATTTCCTAGCGGATACAATGAGCAGTTCTTC.